The 32 T cell receptor beta chains below were found in one sample sequenced in a study of memory CD4+ T cells and cytomegalovirus serostatus. TCRdb's copy holds only in-frame clones and misses some; the assay was immunoSEQ multiplex PCR. In the table there are about 75,000 clones, 60% to 80% of which are singletons. Single viable CD3+CD4+CD8-CD45RO+ cells were sorted as the memory CD4+ T cells. Material for sequencing was memory CD4+ T cells from blood. Receptors originate from an adult in good health and CMV-seropositive.

The chain recombines TRBV5-1 with TRBJ2-3, with D possibly TRBD2 on 5 matching bases. Germline loops: CDR1 SGHRS, CDR2 YFSETQ. The V and J ends lost 3 bases and 4 bases respectively, with 9 bases between them. The CDR3 covers 13 residues. CDR3 bases: TGCGCCAGCAGCTCCGAGCGGTCAGATACGCAGTATTTT. Translating gives CASSSERSDTQYF.

V gene TRBV28 combines with J gene TRBJ2-1; 13 nucleotides agree with TRBD2. After removal of 2 bases from V and 9 bases from J, the junction contained 4 bases not matched to a gene. This CDR3 region has 15 residues. Germline CDR1 and CDR2: MDHEN and SYDVKM. The DNA of the CDR3 is TGTGCCAGCAGTTTAGGACTAGCGGGAGTGGGTGAGCAGTTCTTC. Translating it yields CASSLGLAGVGEQFF.

With regard to this clone: The sample carries other DNA sequences with the same CDR3. The V and J genes are TRBV12-5 and TRBJ1-1; D uncertain. Per the germline V gene, CDR1 is LGHNT and CDR2 is FRNRAP. The V end was cut by 1 base, the J end by 4 bases, with 7 bases between. CDR3 length equals 13 residues. The CDR3 nucleotides read TGTGCTAGTGGTTTGGAGGTTGGCACTGAAGCTTTCTTT. Translated, it gives CASGLEVGTEAFF.

With respect to this clone: The sample carries other DNA sequences with the same CDR3. The chain combines TRBV7-9 with TRBJ2-3, with D unclear. CDR3 length equals 13 residues. Germline CDR1 and CDR2: SEHNR and FQNEAQ (reference sequence). The ends were cut back, 5 bases at V and 2 bases at J, with 8 bases in the middle. The chain's CDR3 is CASSRWDTDTQYF. CDR3 DNA: TGTGCCAGCAGCCGTTGGGACACAGATACGCAGTATTTT.

This clone was seen just once. The CDR3 nucleotides read TGTGCCACCAGCAGACCCGGGGACGGTGCAACTAATGAAAAACTGTTTTTT. This translates into CATSRPGDGATNEKLFF. The rearrangement links TRBV15 to TRBJ1-4, with a tentative D call TRBD1 (5 bases). Per germline, CDR1 LNHNV and CDR2 YYDKDF (reference sequence). The ends were cut back, 2 bases at V and 0 bases at J, with 13 bases in the middle. The CDR3 has 17 residues.

The chain employs TRBV7-2 and TRBJ2-3; D may correspond to TRBD1 or TRBD2 (5 bases each). V lost 9 bases, J lost 3 bases, and 19 bases lay in between. The CDR3 runs to 15 residues. Germline CDR1 is SGHTA and CDR2 is FQGNSA. CDR3 protein: CASTLLGTVTDTQYF. The CDR3 bases are TGTGCCAGTACCCTGTTGGGGACGGTGACAGATACGCAGTATTTT.

V usage is TRBV6-1 and J usage is TRBJ1-2, with D maybe TRBD1 (5 bases). This CDR3 has 12 residues. Germline V gives CDR1 MNHNS, CDR2 SASEGT. Trimming pared 7 bases from V and 5 bases from J, leaving 11 bases between. Here the CDR3 DNA reads TGTGCCAGCACCCCGGGGGGATATGGCTACACCTTC. Translating gives CASTPGGYGYTF.

The chain employs TRBV6-1 and TRBJ2-7; 10 positions agree with TRBD2. The ends lost 7 bases at V and 4 bases at J; junction bases unmatched: 7. Per the germline V gene, CDR1 is MNHNS and CDR2 is SASEGT. The CDR3 is 14 residues long. In DNA form, the CDR3 reads TGTGCCAGCACGCGGACTAGCGGAACGTACGAGCAGTACTTC. It translates to CASTRTSGTYEQYF.

J is TRBJ1-4 and V is TRBV28, with D uncertain. CDR1 is MDHEN, CDR2 SYDVKM, per germline. The CDR3 spans 15 residues. V was shortened by 6 bases and J by 1 base, with 12 bases between the two germline ends. CDR3 sequence: CASSQGSGTNEKLFF. CDR3 nucleotides: TGTGCCAGCAGCCAAGGGTCGGGAACTAATGAAAAACTGTTTTTT.

The rearrangement uses TRBV2 and TRBJ2-2, with D perhaps matching TRBD2 (6 bases). This CDR3 is 15 amino acids long. V lost 4 bases and J lost 7, with 16 bases in between. Germline CDR1 and CDR2: SNHLY and FYNNEI. CDR3 DNA: TGTGCCAGCAGTGGGGACGGCGCGCGGGGCGGGGAGCTGTTTTTT. Its protein is CASSGDGARGGELFF.

This clone was seen only once. This rearrangement joins TRBV28 to TRBJ1-3; D is perhaps TRBD1 (6 bases). The germline V and J ends were trimmed by 3 bases and 2 bases, with 14 bases remaining between them. The length of the CDR3 is 16 residues. Germline values: CDR1 MDHEN, CDR2 SYDVKM. The CDR3 sequence is CASSFQKGGTGNTIYF. The CDR3 bases are TGTGCCAGCAGTTTTCAAAAAGGGGGGACTGGAAACACCATATATTTT.

The genes are TRBV6-5 and TRBJ1-2; TRBD1 matches at 8 bases. The CDR3 spans 14 residues. V lost 5 bases and J lost 7; bases outside the gene matches: 9. CDR1 and CDR2 from the germline V gene are MNHEY and SVGAGI. CDR3 in amino acids: CASSSGQGGSGYTF. The CDR3 nucleotides are TGTGCCAGCAGTAGCGGACAGGGCGGGAGTGGCTACACCTTC.

This clone has only one observation. The chain combines TRBV18 with TRBJ2-7; 8 nucleotides align to TRBD1. After removal of 6 bases from V and 5 bases from J, the junction contained 6 bases not matched to a gene. The CDR3 loop spans 13 amino acids. Per the germline V gene, CDR1 is KGHSH and CDR2 is LQKENI. CDR3 in amino acids: CASSRSTGDEQYV. The CDR3 bases are TGTGCCAGCTCCCGCTCGACAGGGGACGAGCAGTACGTC.

The chain employs TRBV30 and TRBJ1-5, with D possibly matching TRBD1 (5 bases). Germline values: CDR1 GTSNPN, CDR2 SVGIG (reference sequence). Trimming stripped 0 bases from V and 8 bases from J, with 11 bases between. The CDR3 runs to 13 residues. CDR3 sequence reads: CAWSVGGSKPQHF. CDR3 in DNA: TGTGCCTGGAGTGTGGGGGGGTCTAAGCCCCAGCATTTT. Supplemented by reference TRBV30 and TRBJ1-5, the full variable domain reads SQTIHQWPATLVQPVGSPLSLECTVEGTSNPNLYWYRQAAGRGLQLLFYSVGIGQISSEVPQNLSASRPQDRQFILSSKKLLLSDSGFYLCAWSVGGSKPQHFGDGTRLSIL.

V is TRBV18 and J is TRBJ1-2; 10 bases are a match to TRBD1. J gave up 4 bases and V 8 bases, and 4 bases lay outside the gene matches. This CDR3 has 13 residues. Germline CDR1 KGHSH, CDR2 LQKENI. DNA of the CDR3: TGTGCCAGCACCGGACAGGGGGGCTATGGCTACACCTTC. Translation gives CASTGQGGYGYTF.

This sequence joins TRBV5-1 and TRBJ1-1, with D tentatively TRBD1 (6 bases). The CDR3 contains 16 residues. With 2 bases removed from V and 5 bases from J, the gap between germline ends came to 19 bases. CDR1 is SGHRS, CDR2 YFSETQ, per germline. The CDR3 protein is CASSFMDRGLGTEAFF. CDR3 in DNA: TGCGCCAGCAGCTTCATGGATCGGGGGCTTGGGACTGAAGCTTTCTTT.

The chain uses TRBV18 and TRBJ1-1; D not certain. V lost 3 bases and J 1 base, leaving 12 bases between the germline ends. The CDR3 is 15 residues long. Looked up from germline, CDR1 is KGHSH and CDR2 is LQKENI. This chain's CDR3 is CASSPSWRGNTEAFF. The CDR3 DNA reads TGTGCCAGCTCACCGTCTTGGCGGGGGAACACTGAAGCTTTCTTT.

CDR3 sequence (DNA): TGCAGTGCCCCCGGGATTAAAGCTTTCTTT. Its translation is CSAPGIKAFF. The chain links TRBV20-1 to TRBJ1-1, with unresolved D. This CDR3 spans 10 amino acids. With 6 bases removed from V and 9 bases from J, the gap between germline ends came to 11 bases. The germline gives CDR1 DFQATT, CDR2 SNEGSKA (reference sequence).

V is TRBV7-2 and J is TRBJ1-1, with unresolved D. Germline CDR1 reads SGHTA; CDR2 reads FQGNSA. The CDR3 runs to 15 residues. The V end was cut by 4 bases, the J end by 0 bases, with 12 bases between. The CDR3 coding sequence is TGTGCCAGCAGCTCCTACAGCGGAATGAACACTGAAGCTTTCTTT. It codes for CASSSYSGMNTEAFF.

The chain carries TRBV11-2 and TRBJ2-3; weak D call: TRBD1 (6 bases). Germline CDR1 reads SGHAT; CDR2 reads FQNNGV. The V gene lost 3 bases and the J gene lost 3 bases, with 7 bases spanning the gap. The CDR3 runs to 13 residues. CDR3 bases: TGTGCCAGCAGCTTGAGGGGGACAGATACGCAGTATTTT. Translated: CASSLRGTDTQYF.

This chain connects TRBV5-1 to TRBJ1-1, with TRBD1 as a possible D gene (6 bases). The germline V and J ends were trimmed by 2 bases and 2 bases, with 13 bases remaining between them. The CDR3 extends over 15 amino acids. Germline CDR1 and CDR2: SGHRS and YFSETQ. Here the CDR3 reads CASSLGQLRNTEAFF. As DNA, the CDR3 is TGCGCCAGCAGCTTAGGACAGCTGAGAAACACTGAAGCTTTCTTT. Drawing the rest from reference TRBV5-1 and TRBJ1-1, the complete variable domain is KAGVTQTPRYLIKTRGQQVTLSCSPISGHRSVSWYQQTPGQGLQFLFEYFSETQRNKGNFPGRFSGRQFSNSRSEMNVSTLELGDSALYLCASSLGQLRNTEAFFGQGTRLTVV.

This clone came up once. This rearrangement joins TRBV20-1 to TRBJ2-7, with TRBD2 as a possible D gene (5 bases). V was trimmed by 3 bases and J by 2 bases, leaving 5 bases between them. CDR1 is DFQATT, CDR2 SNEGSKA, per germline (reference sequence). The CDR3 is made up of 11 amino acids. The CDR3 DNA sequence: TGCAGTGCTAGGACTACCTACGAGCAGTACTTC. Translated: CSARTTYEQYF.

This rearrangement joins TRBV7-2 to TRBJ2-3; 7 bases line up with TRBD2. The J segment lost 5 bases and the V segment lost 5 bases, leaving 10 bases of the junction unmatched. Looked up from germline, CDR1 is SGHTA and CDR2 is FQGNSA. This CDR3 spans 15 amino acids. The CDR3: CASSQGGARRDTQYF. The DNA for the CDR3 is TGTGCCAGCAGCCAGGGAGGGGCGCGGAGAGATACGCAGTATTTT.

The V gene is TRBV10-3, the J gene TRBJ2-3; 7 bases line up with TRBD1. The J segment lost 1 base and the V segment lost 6 bases, leaving 7 bases of the junction unmatched. CDR1 ENHRY and CDR2 SYGVKD come from the germline V gene. CDR3 size: 15 residues. CDR3 nucleotides: TGTGCCATCAGCGGCAGGGGGTCTGGCACAGATACGCAGTATTTT. Its protein product is CAISGRGSGTDTQYF.

The chain recombines TRBV5-6 with TRBJ1-5; weak D call: TRBD1 (5 bases). Trimming pared 2 bases from V and 7 bases from J, leaving 7 bases between. CDR1 is SGHDT, CDR2 YYEEEE, per germline. The CDR3 runs 12 residues. DNA for the CDR3: TGTGCCAGCAGCTTATGGGGGCAGCCCCAGCATTTT. This codes for CASSLWGQPQHF.

This clone was detected only a few times. The chain employs TRBV4-2 and TRBJ2-1; D gene ambiguous. The germline V and J ends were trimmed by 0 bases and 6 bases, with 6 bases remaining between them. Germline CDR1 and CDR2: LGHNA and YNFKEQ. The CDR3 is made up of 13 amino acids. CDR3 amino acids: CASSQDKGNEQFF. The CDR3 DNA follows: TGTGCCAGCAGCCAAGATAAAGGCAATGAGCAGTTCTTC.

The J gene is TRBJ1-4, the V gene TRBV5-6; 8 bases line up with TRBD1. Germline-derived CDR1 and CDR2 are SGHDT and YYEEEE. The CDR3 is made up of 14 amino acids. V shed 4 bases, J shed 8 bases, and the junction held 7 bases outside the gene matches. CDR3 in amino acids: CASSKDRVGEKLFF. As DNA, the CDR3 is TGTGCCAGCAGCAAGGACAGGGTTGGGGAAAAACTGTTTTTT. The whole variable domain, filled in from reference TRBV5-6 and TRBJ1-4, reads DAGVTQSPTHLIKTRGQQVTLRCSPKSGHDTVSWYQQALGQGPQFIFQYYEEEERQRGNFPDRFSGHQFPNYSSELNVNALLLGDSALYLCASSKDRVGEKLFFGSGTQLSVL.

The chain is built from TRBV7-9 and TRBJ2-1; TRBD2 matches at 13 bases. This CDR3 region has 17 residues. The V and J ends lost 5 bases and 4 bases, in that order; junction bases with no gene match: 8. Per the germline V gene, CDR1 is SEHNR and CDR2 is FQNEAQ (reference sequence). CDR3 bases: TGTGCCAGCAGCACCGAATTGGGACTAGCGGGATACAATGAGCAGTTCTTC. This translates into CASSTELGLAGYNEQFF.

The CDR3 region has the DNA TGTGCCAGTAGTATAGTAATGAGGGAAAGTGGCTACACCTTC. This gives the protein CASSIVMRESGYTF. The chain couples TRBV19 to TRBJ1-2; no reliable D call. Germline V gene sequence: CDR1 LNHDA, CDR2 SQIVND (reference sequence). V lost 1 base and J lost 7, with 13 bases in between. There are 14 residues in the CDR3.

This chain links TRBV5-4 with TRBJ2-5; D perhaps matches TRBD2 (5 bases). Trimming shortened V by 1 base and J by 4 bases, and 11 bases separated the two germline ends. Germline CDR1 reads SGHNT; CDR2 reads YYREEE (reference sequence). This CDR3 contains 14 residues. The chain's CDR3 is CASSLRASGETQYF. CDR3 coding DNA: TGTGCCAGCAGCTTGAGGGCCAGCGGAGAGACCCAGTACTTC.

Notes on this clone: The junction departs from the called germline gene at one end, perhaps through a read error. The genes are TRBV5-4 and TRBJ1-1; a weak D match, TRBD1 (5 bases). Germline CDR1 and CDR2: SGHNT and YYREEE (reference sequence). The CDR3 runs to 13 residues. This CDR3 is CASRLGGNTEAFF. The CDR3 coding sequence is TGTGCCAGCAGGTTGGGGGGGAACACTGAAGCTTTCTTT.

The chain has TRBV30 and TRBJ1-5; D unclear. The germline V gene encodes CDR1 GTSNPN and CDR2 SVGIG (reference sequence). The germline V and J ends were trimmed by 0 bases and 5 bases, with 11 bases remaining between them. The CDR3 sequence is 14 residues long. The CDR3: CAWSVGQQDQPQHF. The CDR3 nucleotides read TGTGCCTGGAGTGTAGGGCAGCAAGATCAGCCCCAGCATTTT.